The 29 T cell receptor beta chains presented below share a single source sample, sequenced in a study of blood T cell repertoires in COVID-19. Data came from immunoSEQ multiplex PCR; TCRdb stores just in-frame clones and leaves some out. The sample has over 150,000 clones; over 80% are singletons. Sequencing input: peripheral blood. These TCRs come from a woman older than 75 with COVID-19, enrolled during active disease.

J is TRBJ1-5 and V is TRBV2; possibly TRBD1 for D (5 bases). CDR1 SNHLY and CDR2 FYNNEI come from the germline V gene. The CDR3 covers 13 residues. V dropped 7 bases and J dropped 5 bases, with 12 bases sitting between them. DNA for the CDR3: TGTGCCAGCAAGGGTGGGGGGGATCAGCCCCAGCATTTT. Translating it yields CASKGGGDQPQHF.

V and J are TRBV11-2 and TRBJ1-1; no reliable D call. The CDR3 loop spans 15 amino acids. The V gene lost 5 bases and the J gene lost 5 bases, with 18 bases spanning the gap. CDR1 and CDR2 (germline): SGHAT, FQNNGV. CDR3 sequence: CASSPGSAAVTEAFF. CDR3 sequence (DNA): TGTGCCAGCAGCCCCGGGTCGGCCGCGGTGACTGAAGCTTTCTTT.

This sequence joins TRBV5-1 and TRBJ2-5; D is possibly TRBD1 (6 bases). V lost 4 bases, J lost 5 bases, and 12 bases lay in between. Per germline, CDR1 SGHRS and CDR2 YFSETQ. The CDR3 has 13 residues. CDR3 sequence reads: CASSGMGAETQYF. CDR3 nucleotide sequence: TGCGCCAGCAGCGGGATGGGGGCGGAGACCCAGTACTTC. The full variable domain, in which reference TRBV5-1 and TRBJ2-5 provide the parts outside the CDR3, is KAGVTQTPRYLIKTRGQQVTLSCSPISGHRSVSWYQQTPGQGLQFLFEYFSETQRNKGNFPGRFSGRQFSNSRSEMNVSTLELGDSALYLCASSGMGAETQYFGPGTRLLVL.

The CDR3 DNA sequence: TGTGCCAGCAGCATTGGGACTAGCGGGACCTCCTACAATGAGCAGTTCTTC. Amino acids: CASSIGTSGTSYNEQFF. The chain couples TRBV5-4 to TRBJ2-1, with 13 bases fitting TRBD2. This CDR3 spans 17 amino acids. Germline loops: CDR1 SGHNT, CDR2 YYREEE (reference sequence). The ends lost 4 bases at V and 0 bases at J; junction bases unmatched: 4.

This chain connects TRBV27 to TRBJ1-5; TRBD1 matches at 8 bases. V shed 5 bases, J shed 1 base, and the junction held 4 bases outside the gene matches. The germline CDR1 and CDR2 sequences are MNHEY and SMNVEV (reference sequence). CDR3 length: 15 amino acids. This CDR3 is CASSAGQGSNQPQHF. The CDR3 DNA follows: TGTGCCAGCAGTGCCGGACAGGGAAGCAATCAGCCCCAGCATTTT.

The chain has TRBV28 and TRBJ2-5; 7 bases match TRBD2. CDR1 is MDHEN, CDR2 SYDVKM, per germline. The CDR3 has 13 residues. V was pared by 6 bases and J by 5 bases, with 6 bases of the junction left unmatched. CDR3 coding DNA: TGTGCCAGCAGAGGCGGGAGTTGGGAGACCCAGTACTTC. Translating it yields CASRGGSWETQYF.

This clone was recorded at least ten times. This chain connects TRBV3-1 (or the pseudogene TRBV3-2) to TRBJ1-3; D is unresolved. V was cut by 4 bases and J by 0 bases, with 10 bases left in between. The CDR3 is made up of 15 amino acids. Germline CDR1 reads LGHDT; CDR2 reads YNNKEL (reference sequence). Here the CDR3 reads CASSREILSGNTIYF. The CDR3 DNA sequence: TGTGCCAGCAGCCGAGAGATACTCTCTGGAAACACCATATATTTT.

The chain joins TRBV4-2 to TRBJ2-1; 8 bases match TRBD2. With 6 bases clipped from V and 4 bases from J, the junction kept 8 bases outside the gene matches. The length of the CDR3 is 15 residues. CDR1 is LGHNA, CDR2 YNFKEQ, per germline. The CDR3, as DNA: TGTGCCAGCAGGCCTCCCGCGGGGGGATACAATGAGCAGTTCTTC. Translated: CASRPPAGGYNEQFF.

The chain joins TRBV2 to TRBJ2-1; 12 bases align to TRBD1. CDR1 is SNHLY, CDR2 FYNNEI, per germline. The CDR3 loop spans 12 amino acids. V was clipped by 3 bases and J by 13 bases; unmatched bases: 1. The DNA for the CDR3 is TGTGCCAGCAGTGAGGGGACAGGGGGCCAGTTCTTC. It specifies CASSEGTGGQFF.

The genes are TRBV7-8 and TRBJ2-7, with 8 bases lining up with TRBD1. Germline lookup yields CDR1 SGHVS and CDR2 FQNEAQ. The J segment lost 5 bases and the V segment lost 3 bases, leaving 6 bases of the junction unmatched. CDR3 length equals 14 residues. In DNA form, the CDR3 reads TGTGCCAGCAGCTTCCGGCAGGGGGCCCACGAGCAGTACTTC. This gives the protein CASSFRQGAHEQYF.

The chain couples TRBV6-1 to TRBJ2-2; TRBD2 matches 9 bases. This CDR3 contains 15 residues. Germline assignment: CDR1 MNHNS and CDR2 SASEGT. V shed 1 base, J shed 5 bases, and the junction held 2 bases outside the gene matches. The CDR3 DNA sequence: TGTGCCAGCAGTGAAGGCCTAGCGGGAACCGGGGAGCTGTTTTTT. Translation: CASSEGLAGTGELFF.

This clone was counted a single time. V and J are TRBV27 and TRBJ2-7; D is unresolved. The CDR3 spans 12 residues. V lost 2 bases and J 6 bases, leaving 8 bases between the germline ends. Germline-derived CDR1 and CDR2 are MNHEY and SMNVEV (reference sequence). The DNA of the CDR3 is TGTGCCAGCAGTTTACCTGCAGGCGAGCAGTACTTC. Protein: CASSLPAGEQYF.

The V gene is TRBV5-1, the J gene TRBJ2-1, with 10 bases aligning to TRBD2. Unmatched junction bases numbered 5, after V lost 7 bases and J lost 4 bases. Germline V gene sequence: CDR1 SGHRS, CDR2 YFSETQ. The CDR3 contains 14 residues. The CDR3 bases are TGCGCCAGCGGTACTAGCGGGGTTTACAATGAGCAGTTCTTC. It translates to CASGTSGVYNEQFF.

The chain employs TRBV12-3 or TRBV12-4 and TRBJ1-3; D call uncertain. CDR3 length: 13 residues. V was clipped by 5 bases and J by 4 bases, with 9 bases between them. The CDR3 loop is CASSMTGGNTIYF. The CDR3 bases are TGTGCCAGCAGTATGACGGGAGGAAACACCATATATTTT.

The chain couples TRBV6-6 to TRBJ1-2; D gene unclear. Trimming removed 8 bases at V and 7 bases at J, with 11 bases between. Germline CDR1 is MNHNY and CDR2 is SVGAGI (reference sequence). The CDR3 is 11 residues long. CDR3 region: CASRGVGGYTF. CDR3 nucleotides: TGTGCCAGCCGGGGTGTCGGTGGCTACACCTTC.

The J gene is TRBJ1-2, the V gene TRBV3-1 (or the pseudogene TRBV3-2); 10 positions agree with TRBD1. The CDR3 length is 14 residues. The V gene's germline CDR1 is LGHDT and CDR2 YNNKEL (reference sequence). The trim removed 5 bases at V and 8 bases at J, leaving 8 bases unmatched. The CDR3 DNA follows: TGTGCCAGCAGCGCCCGACAGGGGGCGAAAGGCTACACCTTC. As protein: CASSARQGAKGYTF.

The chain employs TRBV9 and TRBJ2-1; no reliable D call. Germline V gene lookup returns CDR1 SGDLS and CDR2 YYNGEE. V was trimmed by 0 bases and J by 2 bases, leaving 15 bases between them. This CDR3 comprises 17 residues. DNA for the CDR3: TGTGCCAGCAGCGTAGCTCGGGTTTCCCAGACCTACAATGAGCAGTTCTTC. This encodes CASSVARVSQTYNEQFF.

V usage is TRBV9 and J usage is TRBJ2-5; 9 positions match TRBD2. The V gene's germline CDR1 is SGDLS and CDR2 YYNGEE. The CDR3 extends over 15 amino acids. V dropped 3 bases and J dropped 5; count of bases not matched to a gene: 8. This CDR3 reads CASSGTAGGRETQYF. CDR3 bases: TGTGCCAGCAGCGGAACAGCGGGGGGCCGGGAGACCCAGTACTTC.

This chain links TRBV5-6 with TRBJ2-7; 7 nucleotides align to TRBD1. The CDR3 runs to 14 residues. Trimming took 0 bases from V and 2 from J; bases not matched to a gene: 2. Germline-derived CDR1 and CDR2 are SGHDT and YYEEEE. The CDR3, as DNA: TGTGCCAGCAGCTTGGCCCAGGGGGCCTACGAGCAGTACTTC. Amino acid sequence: CASSLAQGAYEQYF.

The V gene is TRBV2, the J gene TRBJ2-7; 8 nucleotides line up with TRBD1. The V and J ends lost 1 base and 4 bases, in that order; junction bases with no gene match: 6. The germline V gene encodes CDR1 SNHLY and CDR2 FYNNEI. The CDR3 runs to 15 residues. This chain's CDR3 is CASSEGQGAMYEQYF. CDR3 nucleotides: TGTGCCAGCAGTGAAGGTCAGGGGGCGATGTACGAGCAGTACTTC.

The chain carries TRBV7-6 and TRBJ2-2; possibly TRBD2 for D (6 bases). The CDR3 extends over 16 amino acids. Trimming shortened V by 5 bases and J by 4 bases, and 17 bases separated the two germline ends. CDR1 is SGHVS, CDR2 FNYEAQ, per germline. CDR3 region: CASSPGVSDVTGELFF. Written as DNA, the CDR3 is TGTGCCAGCAGCCCGGGGGTCAGCGACGTCACCGGGGAGCTGTTTTTT.

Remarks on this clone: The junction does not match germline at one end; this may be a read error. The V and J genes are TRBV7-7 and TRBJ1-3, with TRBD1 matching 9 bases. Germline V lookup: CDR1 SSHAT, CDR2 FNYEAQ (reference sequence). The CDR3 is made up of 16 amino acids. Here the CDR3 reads CASSSGDRGAGNTIYF. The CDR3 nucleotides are TGTGCTAGCAGCTCGGGCGACAGGGGGGCAGGAAACACCATATATTTT. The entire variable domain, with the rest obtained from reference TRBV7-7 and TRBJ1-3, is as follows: GAGVSQSPRYKVTKRGQDVTLRCDPISSHATLYWYQQALGQGPEFLTYFNYEAQPDKSGLPSDRFSAERPEGSISTLTIQRTEQRDSAMYRCASSSGDRGAGNTIYFGEGSWLTVV.

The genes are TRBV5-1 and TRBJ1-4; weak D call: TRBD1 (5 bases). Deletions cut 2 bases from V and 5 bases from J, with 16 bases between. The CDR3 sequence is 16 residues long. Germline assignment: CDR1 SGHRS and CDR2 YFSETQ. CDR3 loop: CASSFALHGGNEKLFF. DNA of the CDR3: TGCGCCAGCAGCTTTGCGCTACACGGGGGGAATGAAAAACTGTTTTTT.

The CDR3 here is CASNSPGRGVGTGELFF. The CDR3 DNA reads as TGTGCCAGTAACTCCCCCGGGCGGGGGGTCGGCACCGGGGAGCTGTTTTTT. The gene calls are TRBV19 and TRBJ2-2; 8 bases are a match to TRBD2. Germline V gene data show CDR1 as LNHDA and CDR2 as SQIVND (reference sequence). This CDR3 contains 17 residues. V gave up 7 bases and J gave up 4 bases; unmatched junction bases: 14.

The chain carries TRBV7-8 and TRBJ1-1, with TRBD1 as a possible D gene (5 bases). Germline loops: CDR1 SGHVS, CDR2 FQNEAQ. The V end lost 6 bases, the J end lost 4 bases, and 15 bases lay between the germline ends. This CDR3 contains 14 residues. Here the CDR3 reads CASRGRAPTTEAFF. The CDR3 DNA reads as TGTGCCAGCAGGGGCAGGGCGCCTACCACTGAAGCTTTCTTT.

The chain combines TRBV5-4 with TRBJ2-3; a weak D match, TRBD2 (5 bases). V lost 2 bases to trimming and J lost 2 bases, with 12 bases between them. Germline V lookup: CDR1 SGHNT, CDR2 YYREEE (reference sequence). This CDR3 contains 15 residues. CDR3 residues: CASSFSGKTTDTQYF. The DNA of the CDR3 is TGTGCCAGCAGCTTCTCCGGGAAGACCACAGATACGCAGTATTTT.

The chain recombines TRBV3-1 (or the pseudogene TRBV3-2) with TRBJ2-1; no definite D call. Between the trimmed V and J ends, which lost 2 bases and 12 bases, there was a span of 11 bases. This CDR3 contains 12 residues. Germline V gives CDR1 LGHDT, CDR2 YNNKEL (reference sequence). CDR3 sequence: CASSQFELGQFF. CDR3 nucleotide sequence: TGTGCCAGCAGCCAATTTGAACTCGGGCAGTTCTTC.

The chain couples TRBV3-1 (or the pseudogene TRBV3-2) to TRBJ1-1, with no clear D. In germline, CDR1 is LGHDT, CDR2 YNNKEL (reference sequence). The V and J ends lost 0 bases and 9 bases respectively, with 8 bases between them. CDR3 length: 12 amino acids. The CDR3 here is CASSQESRKAFF. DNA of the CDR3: TGTGCCAGCAGCCAAGAGTCCCGTAAAGCTTTCTTT.

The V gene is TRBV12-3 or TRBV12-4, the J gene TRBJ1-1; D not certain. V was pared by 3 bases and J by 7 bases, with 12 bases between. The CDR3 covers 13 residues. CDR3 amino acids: CASSFNGPGEAFF. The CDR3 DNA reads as TGTGCCAGCAGTTTCAATGGCCCAGGTGAAGCTTTCTTT.